This T cell receptor (beta chain) was retrieved from a study of cytomegalovirus exposure and HLA in healthy donors. Trimming removed 2 bases from V and 0 bases from J, with 14 bases in between. Germline V CDR1 and CDR2: MDHEN, SYDVKM. The CDR3 is made up of 17 amino acids. Sequenced by immunoSEQ multiplex PCR; TCRdb stores in-frame clones only, minus some. This table has 150,000 to 250,000 clones, roughly three quarters appearing once. What was sequenced was PBMCs. V usage is TRBV28 and J usage is TRBJ1-5; the D gene is possibly TRBD1 (6 bases). The TCR sequence derives from a woman aged 25-40 years in good health and CMV-seronegative. As DNA, the CDR3 is TGTGCCAGCAGTTTAACAGGGTTCTCAGGTAGCAATCAGCCCCAGCATTTT. Translating it yields CASSLTGFSGSNQPQHF. Drawing the rest from reference TRBV28 and TRBJ1-5, the complete variable domain is DVKVTQSSRYLVKRTGEKVFLECVQDMDHENMFWYRQDPGLGLRLIYFSYDVKMKEKGDIPEGYSVSREKKERFSLILESASTNQTSMYLCASSLTGFSGSNQPQHFGDGTRLSIL.